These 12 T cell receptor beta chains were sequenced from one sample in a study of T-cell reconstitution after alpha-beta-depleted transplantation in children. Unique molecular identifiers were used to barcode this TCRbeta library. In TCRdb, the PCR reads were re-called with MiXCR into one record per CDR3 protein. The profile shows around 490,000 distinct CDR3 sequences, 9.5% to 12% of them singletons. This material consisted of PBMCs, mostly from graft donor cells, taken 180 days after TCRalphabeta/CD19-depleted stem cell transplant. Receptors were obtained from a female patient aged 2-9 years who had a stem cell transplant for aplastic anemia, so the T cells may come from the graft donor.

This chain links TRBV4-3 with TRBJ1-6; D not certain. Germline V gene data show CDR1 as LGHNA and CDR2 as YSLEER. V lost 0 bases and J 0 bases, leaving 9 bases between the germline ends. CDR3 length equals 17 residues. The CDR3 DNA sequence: TGCGCCAGCAGCCAAGAAGCCCTGAGCTCCTATAATTCACCCCTCCACTTT. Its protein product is CASSQEALSSYNSPLHF.

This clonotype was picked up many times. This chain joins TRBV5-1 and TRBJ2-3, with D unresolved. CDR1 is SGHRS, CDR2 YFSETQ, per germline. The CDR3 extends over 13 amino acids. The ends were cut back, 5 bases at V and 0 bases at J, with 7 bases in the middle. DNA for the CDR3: TGCGCCAGCAGTTCAGCGAGCACAGATACGCAGTATTTT. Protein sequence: CASSSASTDTQYF.

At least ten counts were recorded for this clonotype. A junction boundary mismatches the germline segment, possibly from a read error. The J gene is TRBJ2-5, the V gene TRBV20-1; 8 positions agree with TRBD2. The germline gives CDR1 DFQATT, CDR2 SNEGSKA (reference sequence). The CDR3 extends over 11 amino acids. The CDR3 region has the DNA TGTGCAGGGACTAGTCAAGAGACCCAGTACTTC. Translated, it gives CAGTSQETQYF.

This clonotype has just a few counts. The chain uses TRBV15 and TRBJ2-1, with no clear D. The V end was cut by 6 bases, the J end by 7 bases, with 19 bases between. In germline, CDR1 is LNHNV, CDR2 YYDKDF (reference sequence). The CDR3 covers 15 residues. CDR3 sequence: CATRPPGLPLNEQFF. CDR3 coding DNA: TGTGCCACCAGACCTCCCGGGCTCCCCCTGAATGAGCAGTTCTTC.

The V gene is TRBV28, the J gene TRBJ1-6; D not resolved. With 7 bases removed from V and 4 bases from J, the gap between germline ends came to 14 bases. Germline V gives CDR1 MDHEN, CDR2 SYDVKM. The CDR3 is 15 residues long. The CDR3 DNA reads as TGTGCCAGCAACGGACGGCAGATATATAATTCACCCCTCCACTTT. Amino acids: CASNGRQIYNSPLHF.

CDR3 coding DNA: TGTGCCATCGAGGACTTCCAAGAGACCCAGTACTTC. Its translation: CAIEDFQETQYF. The chain combines TRBV7-9 with TRBJ2-5, with D possibly matching TRBD2 (5 bases). V lost 10 bases, J lost 1 base, and 10 bases lay in between. The CDR3 runs to 12 residues. CDR1 SEHNR and CDR2 FQNEAQ come from the germline V gene (reference sequence).

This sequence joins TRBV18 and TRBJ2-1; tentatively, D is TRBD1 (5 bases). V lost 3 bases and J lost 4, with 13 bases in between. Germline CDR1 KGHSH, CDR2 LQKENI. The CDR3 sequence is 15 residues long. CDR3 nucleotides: TGTGCCAGCTCACCCACAACCCAGGGTTACAATGAGCAGTTCTTC. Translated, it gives CASSPTTQGYNEQFF.

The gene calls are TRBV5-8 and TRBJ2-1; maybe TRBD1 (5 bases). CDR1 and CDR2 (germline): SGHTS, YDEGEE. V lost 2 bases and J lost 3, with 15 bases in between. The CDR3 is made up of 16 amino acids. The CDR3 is CASSFPGQGVYNEQFF. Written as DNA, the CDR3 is TGTGCCAGCAGCTTCCCCGGGCAGGGTGTCTACAATGAGCAGTTCTTC.

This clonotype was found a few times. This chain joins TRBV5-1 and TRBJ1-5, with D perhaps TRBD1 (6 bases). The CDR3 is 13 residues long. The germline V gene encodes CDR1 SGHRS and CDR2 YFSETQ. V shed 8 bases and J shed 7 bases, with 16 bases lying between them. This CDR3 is CARMGHHLQPQHF. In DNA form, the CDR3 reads TGCGCCAGGATGGGACACCATCTACAGCCCCAGCATTTT.

CDR3 coding DNA: TGTGCCAGCAGTTACTCGATGGGACCCTCGGGGGAACTAGCGGGATATGTGAGCCACGAGCAGTTCTTC. Translating it yields CASSYSMGPSGELAGYVSHEQFF. This chain joins TRBV6-2 or TRBV6-3 and TRBJ2-1, with 10 nucleotides matching TRBD2. CDR3 size: 23 residues. Germline V gives CDR1 MNHEY, CDR2 SVGEGT. After removal of 0 bases from V and 10 bases from J, the junction contained 30 bases not matched to a gene.

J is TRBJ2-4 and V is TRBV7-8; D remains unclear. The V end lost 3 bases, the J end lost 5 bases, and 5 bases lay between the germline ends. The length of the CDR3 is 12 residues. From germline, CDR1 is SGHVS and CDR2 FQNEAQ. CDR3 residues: CASSFQENIQYF. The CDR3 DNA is TGTGCCAGCAGCTTTCAGGAAAACATTCAGTACTTC.

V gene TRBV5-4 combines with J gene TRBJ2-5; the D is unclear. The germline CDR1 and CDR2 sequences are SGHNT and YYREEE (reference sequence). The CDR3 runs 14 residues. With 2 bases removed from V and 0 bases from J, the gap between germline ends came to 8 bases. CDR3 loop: CASSLGRNQETQYF. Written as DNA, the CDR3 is TGTGCCAGCAGCTTAGGACGGAACCAAGAGACCCAGTACTTC.